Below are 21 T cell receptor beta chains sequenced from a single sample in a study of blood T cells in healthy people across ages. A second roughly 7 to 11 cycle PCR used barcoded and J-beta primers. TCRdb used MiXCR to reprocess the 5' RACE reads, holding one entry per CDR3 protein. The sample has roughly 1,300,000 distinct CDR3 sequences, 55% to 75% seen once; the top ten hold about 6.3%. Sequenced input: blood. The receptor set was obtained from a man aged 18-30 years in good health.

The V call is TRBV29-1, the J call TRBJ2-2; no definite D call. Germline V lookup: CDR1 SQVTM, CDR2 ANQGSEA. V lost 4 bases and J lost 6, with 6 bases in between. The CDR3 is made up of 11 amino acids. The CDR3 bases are TGCAGCGTTGGTCTGGCCGGGGAGCTGTTTTTT. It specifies CSVGLAGELFF.

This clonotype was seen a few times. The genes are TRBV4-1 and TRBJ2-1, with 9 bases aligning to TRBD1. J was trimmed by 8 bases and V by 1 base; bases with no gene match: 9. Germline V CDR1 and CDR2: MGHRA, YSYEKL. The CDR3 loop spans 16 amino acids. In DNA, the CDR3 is TGCGCCAGCAGCCAAGTGGGACAGGGACCTCGGGATGAGCAGTTCTTC. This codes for CASSQVGQGPRDEQFF.

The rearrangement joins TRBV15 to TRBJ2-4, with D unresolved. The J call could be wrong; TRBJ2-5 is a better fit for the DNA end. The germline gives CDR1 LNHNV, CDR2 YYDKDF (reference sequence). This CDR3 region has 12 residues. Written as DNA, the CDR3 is TGTGCCACCAGCAGAATGAGGGAGACCCAGTACTTC. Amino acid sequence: CATSRMRETQYF.

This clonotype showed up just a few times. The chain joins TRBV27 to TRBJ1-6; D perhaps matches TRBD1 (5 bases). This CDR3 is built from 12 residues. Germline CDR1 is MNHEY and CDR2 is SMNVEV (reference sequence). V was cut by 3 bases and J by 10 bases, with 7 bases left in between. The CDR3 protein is CASSFRGSPLHF. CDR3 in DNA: TGTGCCAGCAGTTTTAGGGGATCACCCCTCCACTTT.

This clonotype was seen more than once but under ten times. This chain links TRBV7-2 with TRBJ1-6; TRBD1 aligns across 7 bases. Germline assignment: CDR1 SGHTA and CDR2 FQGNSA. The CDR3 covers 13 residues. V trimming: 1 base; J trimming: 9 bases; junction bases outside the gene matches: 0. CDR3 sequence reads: CASSLGDSSPLHF. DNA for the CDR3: TGTGCCAGCAGCTTAGGGGACAGTTCACCCCTCCACTTT.

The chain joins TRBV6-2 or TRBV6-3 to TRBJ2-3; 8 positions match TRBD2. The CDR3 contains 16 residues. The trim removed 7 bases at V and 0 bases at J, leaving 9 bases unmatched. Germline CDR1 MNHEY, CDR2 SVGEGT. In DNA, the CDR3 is TGTGCCAGCACTAGCGGGCGGGCAAGGAGCACAGATACGCAGTATTTT. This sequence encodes CASTSGRARSTDTQYF.

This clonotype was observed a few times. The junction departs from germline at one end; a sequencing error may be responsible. CDR3 loop: CASSWTSGHQEAQYF. DNA for the CDR3: TGTGCCAGCAGCTGGACTAGCGGGCACCAAGAGGCCCAGTACTTC. The rearrangement links TRBV12-3 or TRBV12-4 to TRBJ2-5; TRBD2 agrees at 11 bases. The CDR3 totals 15 residues.

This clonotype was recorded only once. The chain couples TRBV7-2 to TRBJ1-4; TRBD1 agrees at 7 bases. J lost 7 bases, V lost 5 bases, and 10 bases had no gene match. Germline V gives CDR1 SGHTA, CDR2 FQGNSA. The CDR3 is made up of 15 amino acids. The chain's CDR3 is CASSRRQGEGEKLFF. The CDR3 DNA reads TGTGCCAGCAGCCGACGACAGGGAGAGGGTGAAAAACTGTTTTTT. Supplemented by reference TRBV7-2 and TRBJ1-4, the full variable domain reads GAGVSQSPSNKVTEKGKDVELRCDPISGHTALYWYRQSLGQGLEFLIYFQGNSAPDKSGLPSDRFSAERTGGSVSTLTIQRTQQEDSAVYLCASSRRQGEGEKLFFGSGTQLSVL.

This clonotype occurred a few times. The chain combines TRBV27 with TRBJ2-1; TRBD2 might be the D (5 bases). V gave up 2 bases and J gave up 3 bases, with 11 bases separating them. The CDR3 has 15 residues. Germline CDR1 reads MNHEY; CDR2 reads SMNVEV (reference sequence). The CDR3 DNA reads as TGTGCCAGCAGTTTAAACGGGGTCCACTACAATGAGCAGTTCTTC. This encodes CASSLNGVHYNEQFF.

The CDR3 sequence: CSARVAGGENTGELFF. DNA for the CDR3: TGCAGTGCTAGAGTAGCGGGAGGCGAGAACACCGGGGAGCTGTTTTTT. The rearrangement joins TRBV20-1 to TRBJ2-2; 10 bases map to TRBD2. Germline V lookup: CDR1 DFQATT, CDR2 SNEGSKA (reference sequence). The CDR3 has 16 residues. J was trimmed by 1 base and V by 1 base; bases with no gene match: 3.

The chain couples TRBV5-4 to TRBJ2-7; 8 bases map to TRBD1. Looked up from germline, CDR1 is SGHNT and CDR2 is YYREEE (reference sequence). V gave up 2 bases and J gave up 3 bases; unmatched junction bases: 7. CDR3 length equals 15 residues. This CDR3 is CASSLPPGQGYEQYF. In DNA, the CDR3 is TGTGCCAGCAGCTTACCTCCCGGACAGGGCTACGAGCAGTACTTC.

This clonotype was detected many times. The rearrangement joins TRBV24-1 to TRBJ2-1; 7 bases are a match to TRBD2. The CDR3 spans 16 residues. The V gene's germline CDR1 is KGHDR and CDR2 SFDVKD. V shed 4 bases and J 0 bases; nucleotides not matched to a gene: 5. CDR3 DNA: TGTGCCACCAGTGACCCGAGCGGGGACTCCTACAATGAGCAGTTCTTC. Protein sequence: CATSDPSGDSYNEQFF.

CDR3 DNA: TGTGCCACCAGCAGAGATCGAGGGGATTCACCCCTCCACTTT. As protein: CATSRDRGDSPLHF. The chain recombines TRBV15 with TRBJ1-6; TRBD1 is a possible D gene (5 bases). Germline V gene data show CDR1 as LNHNV and CDR2 as YYDKDF (reference sequence). The V and J ends lost 0 bases and 8 bases respectively, with 8 bases between them. This CDR3 is 14 amino acids long.

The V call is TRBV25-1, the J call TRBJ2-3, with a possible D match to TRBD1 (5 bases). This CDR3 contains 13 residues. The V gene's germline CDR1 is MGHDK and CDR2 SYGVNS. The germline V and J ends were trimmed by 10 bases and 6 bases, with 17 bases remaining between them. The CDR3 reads CATSQVAGDTQYF. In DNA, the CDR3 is TGTGCCACTAGTCAGGTTGCAGGGGATACGCAGTATTTT. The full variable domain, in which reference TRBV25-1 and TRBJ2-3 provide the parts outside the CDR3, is EADIYQTPRYLVIGTGKKITLECSQTMGHDKMYWYQQDPGMELHLIHYSYGVNSTEKGDLSSESTVSRIRTEHFPLTLESARPSHTSQYLCATSQVAGDTQYFGPGTRLTVL.

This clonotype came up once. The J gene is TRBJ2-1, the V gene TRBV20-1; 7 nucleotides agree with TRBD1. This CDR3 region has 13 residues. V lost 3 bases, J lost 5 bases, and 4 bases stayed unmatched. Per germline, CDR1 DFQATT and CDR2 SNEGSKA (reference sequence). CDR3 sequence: CSARWDSNNEQFF. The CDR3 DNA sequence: TGCAGTGCTAGGTGGGACAGCAACAATGAGCAGTTCTTC.

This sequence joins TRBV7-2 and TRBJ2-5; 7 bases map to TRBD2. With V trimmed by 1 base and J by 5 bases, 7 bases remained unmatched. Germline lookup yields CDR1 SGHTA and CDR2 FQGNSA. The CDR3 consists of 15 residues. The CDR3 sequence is CASSLVPSGVETQYF. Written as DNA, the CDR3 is TGTGCCAGCAGCTTAGTGCCCAGCGGGGTCGAGACCCAGTACTTC.

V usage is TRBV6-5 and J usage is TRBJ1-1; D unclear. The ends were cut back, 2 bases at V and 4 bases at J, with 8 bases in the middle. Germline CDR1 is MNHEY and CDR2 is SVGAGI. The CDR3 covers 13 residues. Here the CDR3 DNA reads TGTGCCAGCAGTTACGTTGTTGGCACTGAAGCTTTCTTT. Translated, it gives CASSYVVGTEAFF.

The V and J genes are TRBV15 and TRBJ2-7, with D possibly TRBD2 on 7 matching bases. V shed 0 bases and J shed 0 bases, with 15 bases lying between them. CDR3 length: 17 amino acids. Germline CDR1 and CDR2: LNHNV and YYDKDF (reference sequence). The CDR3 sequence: CATSREGGQGFSYEQYF. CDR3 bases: TGTGCCACCAGCAGAGAGGGAGGGCAGGGGTTCTCCTACGAGCAGTACTTC.

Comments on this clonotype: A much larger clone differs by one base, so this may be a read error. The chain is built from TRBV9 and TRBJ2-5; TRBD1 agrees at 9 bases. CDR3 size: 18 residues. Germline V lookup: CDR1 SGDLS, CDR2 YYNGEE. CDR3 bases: TGTGCCCGCAGCGTTGAGACAGGGGGATGGGGTCCACAAGAGACCCAGTACTTC. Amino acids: CARSVETGGWGPQETQYF.

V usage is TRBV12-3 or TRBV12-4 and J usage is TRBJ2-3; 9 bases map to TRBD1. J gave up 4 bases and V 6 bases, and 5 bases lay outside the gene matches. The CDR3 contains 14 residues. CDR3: CASRPGQGPDTQYF. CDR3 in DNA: TGTGCCAGCAGGCCGGGACAGGGCCCAGATACGCAGTATTTT.

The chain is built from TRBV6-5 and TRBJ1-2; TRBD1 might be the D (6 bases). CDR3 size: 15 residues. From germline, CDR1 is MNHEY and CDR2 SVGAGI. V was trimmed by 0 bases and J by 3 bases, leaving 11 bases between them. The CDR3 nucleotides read TGTGCCAGCAGTTACTCGGGGGGGCAGGACTATGGCTACACCTTC. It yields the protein CASSYSGGQDYGYTF.